This T cell receptor beta chain was documented in a study of T cells in Graves' hyperthyroidism and ophthalmopathy. The overall study: Before any treatment, at initial diagnosis, peripheral blood was collected.

This clonotype showed up just a few times. Its antigen is unidentified. The junction departs from the called germline gene at one end, perhaps through a read error. Amplified TCR beta CDR3 regions came from RNA transcripts. With the HTBI primer set, the TCR CDR3 went through a first round of RT-PCR. TCRdb used MiXCR to reprocess the multiplex PCR reads, holding one entry per CDR3 protein. The profile shows 350,000 or so distinct CDR3 sequences, about 20% of them singletons. Patients aged 18 to 65 had newly diagnosed hyperthyroidism of under 2 months' duration. PBMCs were collected from an approximately 9.4 ml volume of fresh peripheral blood. This CDR3 has 15 amino acids. CDR1 and CDR2 (germline): SGDLS, YYNGEE. Study results and caveats: A 13 V-J signature model discriminated ophthalmopathy versus stable hyperthyroidism.

This chain joins TRBV9 and TRBJ1-1, with D uncertain. The receptor was isolated from a woman between 45 and 60 years old with Graves' hyperthyroidism. Sequencing input: blood. The CDR3 nucleotides are TGTGCCAGCAGCTTTAGGGAGAGCTTGAACACTGAAGCCTTCTTT. Translating gives CASSFRESLNTEAFF.